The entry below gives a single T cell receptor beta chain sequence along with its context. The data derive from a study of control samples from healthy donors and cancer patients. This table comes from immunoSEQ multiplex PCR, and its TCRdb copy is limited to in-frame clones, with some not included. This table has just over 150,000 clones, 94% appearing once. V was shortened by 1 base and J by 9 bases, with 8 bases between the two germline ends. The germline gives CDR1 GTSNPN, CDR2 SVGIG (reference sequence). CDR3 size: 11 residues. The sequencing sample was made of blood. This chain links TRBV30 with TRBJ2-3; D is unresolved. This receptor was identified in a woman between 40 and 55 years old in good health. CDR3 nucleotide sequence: TGTGCCTGGAGTGCCGTGGAGACGCAGTATTTT. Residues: CAWSAVETQYF.